The 14 T cell receptor beta chains presented below share a single source sample, sequenced in a study of CD8+ T cells in alopecia areata. The authors extracted RNA and reverse transcribed it into cDNA as the sequencing template. Method: immunoSEQ multiplex PCR; TCRdb's copy keeps in-frame clones and lacks some. The data hold under 250,000 clones, with 50% to 70% observed a single time. The treatment was: oral pan-JAK inhibitor, 5-10 mg twice daily. The source was CD4+ T cells sorted from blood, collected at week 4, from a patient treated with tofacitinib. The origin of the receptors is a human donor with alopecia areata.

This clone was observed a handful of times. This CDR3 is CSVDWSSDTQYF. CDR3 sequence (DNA): TGCAGCGTTGATTGGAGCTCAGATACGCAGTATTTT. The rearrangement joins TRBV29-1 to TRBJ2-3; no firm D call. Germline lookup yields CDR1 SQVTM and CDR2 ANQGSEA. The CDR3 is made up of 12 amino acids. V was cut by 3 bases and J by 4 bases, with 8 bases left in between.

V usage is TRBV30 and J usage is TRBJ2-3; the match to TRBD2 covers 13 bases. The germline gives CDR1 GTSNPN, CDR2 SVGIG (reference sequence). This CDR3 region has 16 residues. The ends lost 3 bases at V and 6 bases at J; junction bases unmatched: 9. CDR3 loop: CAWRTGTSGIRDTQYF. DNA of the CDR3: TGTGCCTGGAGAACAGGGACTAGCGGGATCAGGGATACGCAGTATTTT.

This clone turned up a few times. The CDR3 is CSFTGQGGGEQFF. The CDR3, as DNA: TGCAGCTTCACGGGACAGGGCGGTGGTGAGCAGTTCTTC. The V and J genes are TRBV29-1 and TRBJ2-1, with TRBD1 matching 9 bases. Germline lookup yields CDR1 SQVTM and CDR2 ANQGSEA. The CDR3 spans 13 residues. The trim removed 8 bases at V and 9 bases at J, leaving 11 bases unmatched.

The chain links TRBV29-1 to TRBJ2-3, with D hard to call. Looked up from germline, CDR1 is SQVTM and CDR2 is ANQGSEA. The CDR3 extends over 11 amino acids. Trimming took 1 base from V and 6 from J, leaving 5 bases between them. The CDR3 reads CSVEAADTQYF. The CDR3 DNA is TGCAGCGTTGAAGCGGCCGATACGCAGTATTTT.

The chain joins TRBV18 to TRBJ1-6, with D unresolved. From germline, CDR1 is KGHSH and CDR2 LQKENI. The ends were cut back, 6 bases at V and 4 bases at J, with 4 bases in the middle. The CDR3 consists of 12 residues. Here the CDR3 DNA reads TGTGCCAGCTCGCAATATAATTCACCCCTCCACTTT. Its protein is CASSQYNSPLHF.

The chain is built from TRBV25-1 and TRBJ2-7, with D possibly matching TRBD1 (6 bases). The CDR3 runs to 12 residues. The V end was cut by 8 bases, the J end by 2 bases, with 10 bases between. Germline CDR1 is MGHDK and CDR2 is SYGVNS. Here the CDR3 reads CASAQGAYEQYF. The CDR3 nucleotides are TGTGCCAGCGCACAGGGAGCCTACGAGCAGTACTTC.

CDR3 amino acids: CASCNGGTDTQYF. CDR3 DNA: TGTGCCAGCTGTAACGGGGGCACAGATACGCAGTATTTT. The chain employs TRBV19 and TRBJ2-3; the D gene is possibly TRBD2 (5 bases). V dropped 9 bases and J dropped 1 base, with 11 bases sitting between them. The CDR3 runs to 13 residues. Germline CDR1 LNHDA, CDR2 SQIVND (reference sequence).

This clone has a handful of counts. The chain uses TRBV7-2 and TRBJ2-7; D remains ambiguous. The CDR3 runs to 11 residues. Germline loops: CDR1 SGHTA, CDR2 FQGNSA. With 4 bases removed from V and 3 bases from J, the gap between germline ends came to 4 bases. CDR3 sequence (DNA): TGTGCCAGCAGCTCCCTCTACGAGCAGTACTTC. The encoded protein is CASSSLYEQYF.

The genes are TRBV2 and TRBJ2-7; 10 positions agree with TRBD1. The CDR3 loop spans 14 amino acids. The V gene end was trimmed by 6 bases and the J gene end by 5 bases; junction bases not matched to a gene: 7. The V gene's germline CDR1 is SNHLY and CDR2 FYNNEI. Here the CDR3 reads CASSPGQGSHEQYF. The CDR3 DNA reads as TGTGCCAGCAGCCCGGGACAGGGGTCCCACGAGCAGTACTTC.

This chain uses TRBV19 with TRBJ2-3; 7 positions match TRBD2. Germline V gene lookup returns CDR1 LNHDA and CDR2 SQIVND (reference sequence). V trimming: 6 bases; J trimming: 2 bases; junction bases outside the gene matches: 8. The CDR3 spans 15 residues. The CDR3 reads CASSPSGVYTDTQYF. The CDR3, as DNA: TGTGCCAGTAGCCCGAGCGGGGTGTACACAGATACGCAGTATTTT.

This clone has more than one count but fewer than ten. The genes are TRBV2 and TRBJ1-3, with D tentatively TRBD1 (5 bases). CDR3 length equals 15 residues. Trimming pared 6 bases from V and 0 bases from J, leaving 12 bases between. Germline CDR1 and CDR2: SNHLY and FYNNEI. This chain's CDR3 is CASSGTESSGNTIYF. CDR3 bases: TGTGCCAGCAGCGGGACGGAGAGCTCTGGAAACACCATATATTTT.

V usage is TRBV7-8 and J usage is TRBJ1-1, with D uncertain. V was clipped by 1 base and J by 3 bases, with 12 bases between them. CDR1 is SGHVS, CDR2 FQNEAQ, per germline. CDR3 length: 15 residues. CDR3 DNA: TGTGCCAGCAGCTTAGTTGAGCCAGGTTACACTGAAGCTTTCTTT. It yields the protein CASSLVEPGYTEAFF.

The chain links TRBV9 to TRBJ1-2; a weak D match, TRBD1 (5 bases). This CDR3 region has 14 residues. The germline gives CDR1 SGDLS, CDR2 YYNGEE. Deletions cut 4 bases from V and 3 bases from J, with 13 bases between. The CDR3 sequence: CASSPLGRDYGYTF. The CDR3 bases are TGTGCCAGCAGCCCTTTGGGCAGGGACTATGGCTACACCTTC.

The V gene is TRBV9, the J gene TRBJ2-3; D gene uncertain. The V gene lost 4 bases and the J gene lost 0 bases, with 15 bases spanning the gap. CDR3 length: 16 residues. Germline V gives CDR1 SGDLS, CDR2 YYNGEE. The CDR3 loop reads CASSPTGLKSTDTQYF. Written as DNA, the CDR3 is TGTGCCAGCAGCCCCACGGGCCTCAAAAGCACAGATACGCAGTATTTT.